This T cell receptor (beta chain) stems from a study of beta chain features in type 1 diabetes. Study-wide results and limits: Sampled from patients, naive, central memory and Treg TCRB repertoires appeared more similar than those sampled from healthy donors. Researchers caution that PCR might favor shorter templates, equally among patients and controls.

cDNA synthesis used the whole RNA isolate, giving expressed TCRB sequences. Measured with immunoSEQ multiplex PCR; TCRdb has only the in-frame clones, and not every one. In the table there are 600,000 to 650,000 clones, around 15% of which are singletons. This CDR3 comprises 11 residues. V was clipped by 6 bases and J by 5 bases, with 7 bases between them. Germline V gives CDR1 SGHAT, CDR2 FQNNGV. CD4+ naive, central memory, regulatory and stem cell-like memory subsets were isolated by sorting on CD45RO/CCR7/CD25/CD127/CD95/CD27. Concerning this clone itself: The antigen is unknown.

The genes are TRBV11-2 and TRBJ1-1; D gene uncertain. The sequence was collected from a man aged 18 to 30 in good health. The material sequenced was naive CD4+ T cells from blood. CDR3: CASSVKTEAFF. CDR3 coding DNA: TGTGCCAGCAGTGTAAAGACTGAAGCTTTCTTT. Based on the CDR3 plus reference TRBV11-2 and TRBJ1-1, the full variable domain is EAGVAQSPRYKIIEKRQSVAFWCNPISGHATLYWYQQILGQGPKLLIQFQNNGVVDDSQLPKDRFSAERLKGVDSTLKIQPAKLEDSAVYLCASSVKTEAFFGQGTRLTVV.